This T cell receptor (beta chain) appears in the sequencing data of a study of blood T cell repertoires in COVID-19. Study summary: PBMCs, B-cell-depleted T cells, or T cells provided the cDNA or gDNA that made up the material.

Profiling relied on immunoSEQ multiplex PCR, and the TCRdb table lists in-frame clones only, not all of them. The data contain some 100,000 clones, around 87% of them seen just once; the ten biggest clones take up about 7.7%. The CDR3 covers 15 residues. V lost 0 bases to trimming and J lost 0 bases, with 9 bases between them. CDR1 and CDR2 (germline): ENHRY, SYGVKD. J is TRBJ2-7 and V is TRBV10-3, with a possible D match to TRBD1 (6 bases). The TCR originated in a human donor in a cohort sampled during active COVID-19. Sequencing was carried out using peripheral blood. CDR3 nucleotides: TGTGCCATCAGTGAGTCGGGACAAAGCTCCTACGAGCAGTACTTC. Protein sequence: CAISESGQSSYEQYF.